A selection of T cell receptor beta chains follows, all from one sample in a study of blood T cell repertoires in COVID-19. TCRdb's table, derived via immunoSEQ multiplex PCR, lists solely in-frame clones and lacks some. The sample records tens of thousands of clones, more than 60% being singletons. The sample taken for sequencing was peripheral blood. All receptors derive from a human donor in a cohort sampled during active COVID-19. Both conserved end residues are part of each CDR3. A D gene is named only where the DNA matches it firmly. Part of the rows lack a size; the others show once, few, many or a class for expanded clones.

abundance: -; v_gene: TRBV24-1; d_gene: TRBD1; j_gene: TRBJ1-1; CDR3aa: CATSDSAYRGNTEAFF; CDR3nt: TGTGCCACCAGTGATTCGGCATACAGGGGGAACACTGAAGCTTTCTTT
abundance: once; v_gene: TRBV5-4; d_gene: -; j_gene: TRBJ2-5; CDR3aa: CASSSSHRETQYF; CDR3nt: TGTGCCAGCAGCTCCTCCCATAGAGAGACCCAGTACTTC
abundance: -; v_gene: TRBV11-2; d_gene: -; j_gene: TRBJ2-3; CDR3aa: CASSLEGHTDTQYF; CDR3nt: TGTGCCAGCAGCTTAGAGGGACACACAGATACGCAGTATTTT
abundance: -; v_gene: TRBV2; d_gene: TRBD2; j_gene: TRBJ2-1; CDR3aa: CASSYSGLAGVYNEQFF; CDR3nt: TGTGCCAGCAGTTATTCTGGACTAGCGGGAGTCTACAATGAGCAGTTCTTC
abundance: -; v_gene: TRBV5-6; d_gene: TRBD2; j_gene: TRBJ2-7; CDR3aa: CASSPGRGGSYEQYF; CDR3nt: TGTGCCAGCAGCCCGGGCCGGGGAGGGTCCTACGAGCAGTACTTC
abundance: -; v_gene: TRBV30; d_gene: -; j_gene: TRBJ2-1; CDR3aa: CAWRPERAPTYNEQFF; CDR3nt: TGTGCCTGGAGGCCCGAGCGGGCCCCAACCTACAATGAGCAGTTCTTC
abundance: -; v_gene: TRBV9; d_gene: TRBD2; j_gene: TRBJ2-1; CDR3aa: CASRAGEEGEQFF; CDR3nt: TGTGCCAGCAGAGCGGGAGAAGAAGGTGAGCAGTTCTTC
abundance: -; v_gene: TRBV5-4; d_gene: TRBD2; j_gene: TRBJ2-2; CDR3aa: CASSPLRGGLLGELFF; CDR3nt: TGTGCCAGCAGCCCCCTCCGGGGGGGCCTACTCGGGGAGCTGTTTTTT
abundance: -; v_gene: TRBV3-1/TRBV3-2; d_gene: -; j_gene: TRBJ2-7; CDR3aa: CASSQRTPFSYEQYF; CDR3nt: TGTGCCAGCAGCCAAAGGACACCTTTCTCCTACGAGCAGTACTTC
abundance: -; v_gene: TRBV6-2/TRBV6-3; d_gene: -; j_gene: TRBJ2-5; CDR3aa: CASSPNSGKPQETQYF; CDR3nt: TGTGCCAGCAGCCCAAATTCAGGGAAACCTCAAGAGACCCAGTACTTC
abundance: -; v_gene: TRBV29-1; d_gene: -; j_gene: TRBJ2-2; CDR3aa: CSVAWAGVNTGELFF; CDR3nt: TGCAGCGTTGCTTGGGCAGGGGTGAACACCGGGGAGCTGTTTTTT
abundance: -; v_gene: TRBV2; d_gene: -; j_gene: TRBJ2-7; CDR3aa: CASSMSSYEQYF; CDR3nt: TGTGCCAGCAGTATGAGCTCCTACGAGCAGTACTTC
abundance: -; v_gene: TRBV18; d_gene: -; j_gene: TRBJ2-3; CDR3aa: CASSPLGLSSTDTQYF; CDR3nt: TGTGCCAGCTCACCACTCGGACTTTCTAGCACAGATACGCAGTATTTT
abundance: -; v_gene: TRBV19; d_gene: -; j_gene: TRBJ1-2; CDR3aa: CASSIRREIYGYTF; CDR3nt: TGTGCCAGTAGTATTAGGAGGGAGATCTATGGCTACACCTTC
abundance: -; v_gene: TRBV11-2; d_gene: -; j_gene: TRBJ1-1; CDR3aa: CASSFGYRRENTEAFF; CDR3nt: TGTGCCAGCAGCTTTGGTTACCGCCGAGAGAACACTGAAGCTTTCTTT
abundance: -; v_gene: TRBV2; d_gene: TRBD1; j_gene: TRBJ1-6; CDR3aa: CATQGASYNSPLHF; CDR3nt: TGTGCCACACAGGGGGCCTCCTATAATTCACCCCTCCACTTT
abundance: -; v_gene: TRBV30; d_gene: TRBD2; j_gene: TRBJ2-3; CDR3aa: CAWSTQGLALRDTQYF; CDR3nt: TGTGCCTGGAGTACACAGGGACTAGCGCTTCGGGATACGCAGTATTTT
abundance: -; v_gene: TRBV4-1; d_gene: -; j_gene: TRBJ2-2; CDR3aa: CASSQVAGANTGELFF; CDR3nt: TGCGCCAGCAGCCAAGTCGCAGGGGCGAACACCGGGGAGCTGTTTTTT
abundance: -; v_gene: TRBV9; d_gene: -; j_gene: TRBJ2-1; CDR3aa: CASSPTPASGEQFF; CDR3nt: TGTGCCAGCAGCCCTACTCCAGCCTCGGGTGAGCAGTTCTTC
abundance: -; v_gene: TRBV6-5; d_gene: -; j_gene: TRBJ2-2; CDR3aa: CASSYSSQGIGGELFF; CDR3nt: TGTGCCAGCAGTTACTCGAGTCAGGGCATCGGCGGGGAGCTGTTTTTT
abundance: -; v_gene: TRBV19; d_gene: TRBD1; j_gene: TRBJ1-5; CDR3aa: CASSMGDSNNQPQHF; CDR3nt: TGTGCCAGTAGTATGGGGGACAGCAATAATCAGCCCCAGCATTTT
abundance: -; v_gene: TRBV9; d_gene: -; j_gene: TRBJ2-3; CDR3aa: CASSSTGHAILDTQYF; CDR3nt: TGTGCCAGCAGCTCGACAGGTCACGCTATATTAGATACGCAGTATTTT
abundance: -; v_gene: TRBV24-1; d_gene: -; j_gene: TRBJ2-5; CDR3aa: CATSEPGYWTQYF; CDR3nt: TGTGCCACCAGTGAACCAGGGTATTGGACCCAGTACTTC
abundance: -; v_gene: TRBV5-4; d_gene: -; j_gene: TRBJ1-6; CDR3aa: CASSRTASKINSPLHF; CDR3nt: TGTGCCAGCAGTCGGACAGCCTCAAAGATTAATTCACCCCTCCACTTT
abundance: -; v_gene: TRBV19; d_gene: TRBD2; j_gene: TRBJ2-7; CDR3aa: CATTNSGRSYEQYF; CDR3nt: TGTGCCACCACCAATAGCGGGAGGTCCTACGAGCAGTACTTC
abundance: -; v_gene: TRBV12-5; d_gene: TRBD2; j_gene: TRBJ2-1; CDR3aa: CASGWGRLAGGIDEQFF; CDR3nt: TGTGCTAGTGGTTGGGGGAGACTAGCGGGAGGGATCGATGAGCAGTTCTTC
abundance: -; v_gene: TRBV6-5; d_gene: TRBD1; j_gene: TRBJ1-1; CDR3aa: CASNGQAILHTEAFF; CDR3nt: TGTGCCAGCAATGGACAGGCGATACTACACACTGAAGCTTTCTTT
abundance: once; v_gene: TRBV7-9; d_gene: TRBD1; j_gene: TRBJ1-5; CDR3aa: CASSPGGTGNNQPQHF; CDR3nt: TGTGCCAGCAGTCCTGGGGGGACAGGGAACAATCAGCCCCAGCATTTT
abundance: few; v_gene: TRBV27; d_gene: -; j_gene: TRBJ2-1; CDR3aa: CASSYSTTYNEQFF; CDR3nt: TGTGCCAGCAGTTACAGTACCACCTACAATGAGCAGTTCTTC
abundance: -; v_gene: TRBV27; d_gene: TRBD1; j_gene: TRBJ2-7; CDR3aa: CASSPKAYRGPHEQYF; CDR3nt: TGTGCCAGCAGTCCTAAGGCATACAGGGGACCCCACGAGCAGTACTTC
abundance: -; v_gene: TRBV19; d_gene: TRBD2; j_gene: TRBJ2-2; CDR3aa: CASSVELAGVNTGELFF; CDR3nt: TGTGCCAGTAGTGTAGAACTAGCGGGAGTGAACACCGGGGAGCTGTTTTTT
abundance: -; v_gene: TRBV10-3; d_gene: -; j_gene: TRBJ1-1; CDR3aa: CAISEGHGNTEAFF; CDR3nt: TGTGCCATCAGTGAGGGGCATGGGAACACTGAAGCTTTCTTT
abundance: -; v_gene: TRBV29-1; d_gene: TRBD2; j_gene: TRBJ2-1; CDR3aa: CSVVHSGNRDEQFF; CDR3nt: TGCAGCGTTGTTCATAGCGGGAATCGGGATGAGCAGTTCTTC
abundance: -; v_gene: TRBV6-5; d_gene: -; j_gene: TRBJ2-2; CDR3aa: CASSSLEGGGTGELFF; CDR3nt: TGTGCCAGCAGTTCCCTGGAGGGAGGGGGCACCGGGGAGCTGTTTTTT
abundance: -; v_gene: TRBV11-2; d_gene: TRBD1; j_gene: TRBJ2-6; CDR3aa: CASSMTGVGANVLTF; CDR3nt: TGTGCCAGCAGCATGACAGGGGTCGGGGCCAACGTCCTGACTTTC
abundance: -; v_gene: TRBV6-6; d_gene: TRBD2; j_gene: TRBJ2-7; CDR3aa: CASSPGSGSHEQYF; CDR3nt: TGTGCCAGCAGCCCGGGTAGCGGGAGCCACGAGCAGTACTTC
abundance: few; v_gene: TRBV5-4; d_gene: TRBD1; j_gene: TRBJ2-1; CDR3aa: CASSWIGTGVEFF; CDR3nt: TGTGCCAGCAGCTGGATCGGGACAGGGGTGGAGTTCTTC
abundance: -; v_gene: TRBV6-8; d_gene: TRBD2; j_gene: TRBJ2-7; CDR3aa: CASRTKREGYEQYF; CDR3nt: TGTGCCAGCAGAACCAAGCGGGAGGGCTACGAGCAGTACTTC
abundance: -; v_gene: TRBV6-5; d_gene: TRBD2; j_gene: TRBJ2-2; CDR3aa: CASSSGITYTGELFF; CDR3nt: TGTGCCAGCAGCAGCGGGATCACCTACACCGGGGAGCTGTTTTTT
abundance: -; v_gene: TRBV28; d_gene: -; j_gene: TRBJ2-2; CDR3aa: CASSFTRAGSGELFF; CDR3nt: TGTGCCAGCAGTTTTACCAGGGCCGGATCCGGGGAGCTGTTTTTT
abundance: -; v_gene: TRBV3-1/TRBV3-2; d_gene: -; j_gene: TRBJ2-1; CDR3aa: CASSQLEVGEQFF; CDR3nt: TGTGCCAGCAGCCAGTTAGAGGTGGGTGAGCAGTTCTTC
abundance: -; v_gene: TRBV2; d_gene: -; j_gene: TRBJ2-4; CDR3aa: CASSDRDRIKNIQYF; CDR3nt: TGTGCCAGCAGTGACCGAGACAGGATCAAAAACATTCAGTACTTC
abundance: -; v_gene: TRBV6-5; d_gene: -; j_gene: TRBJ2-6; CDR3aa: CASSFTGLSGANVLTF; CDR3nt: TGTGCCAGCAGTTTTACAGGGTTATCGGGGGCCAACGTCCTGACTTTC
abundance: -; v_gene: TRBV27; d_gene: -; j_gene: TRBJ2-6; CDR3aa: CASSLMGHLSGANVLTF; CDR3nt: TGTGCCAGCAGTTTAATGGGACACCTCTCTGGGGCCAACGTCCTGACTTTC
abundance: -; v_gene: TRBV19; d_gene: TRBD2; j_gene: TRBJ2-5; CDR3aa: CASSIDGREEKTQYF; CDR3nt: TGTGCCAGTAGTATAGATGGGCGGGAGGAAAAGACCCAGTACTTC
abundance: -; v_gene: TRBV10-3; d_gene: -; j_gene: TRBJ2-2; CDR3aa: CAISDPTGIPGELFF; CDR3nt: TGTGCCATCAGTGACCCTACAGGGATCCCCGGGGAGCTGTTTTTT
abundance: -; v_gene: TRBV19; d_gene: TRBD1; j_gene: TRBJ1-4; CDR3aa: CASGDRDEKLFF; CDR3nt: TGTGCCAGTGGGGACAGGGATGAAAAACTGTTTTTT
abundance: once; v_gene: TRBV7-2; d_gene: -; j_gene: TRBJ2-1; CDR3aa: CASSTDRRNYNEQFF; CDR3nt: TGTGCCAGCAGCACTGACAGGCGTAACTACAATGAGCAGTTCTTC
abundance: -; v_gene: TRBV12-3/TRBV12-4; d_gene: -; j_gene: TRBJ2-5; CDR3aa: CASSFDRQETQYF; CDR3nt: TGTGCCAGCAGTTTTGACAGGCAAGAGACCCAGTACTTC
abundance: -; v_gene: TRBV12-3/TRBV12-4; d_gene: -; j_gene: TRBJ1-5; CDR3aa: CASSYQINQPQHF; CDR3nt: TGTGCCAGCAGTTATCAGATTAATCAGCCCCAGCATTTT
abundance: -; v_gene: TRBV6-5; d_gene: -; j_gene: TRBJ1-5; CDR3aa: CAVGEYSNQPQHF; CDR3nt: TGTGCAGTGGGAGAATATAGCAATCAGCCCCAGCATTTT
abundance: -; v_gene: TRBV11-2; d_gene: -; j_gene: TRBJ2-6; CDR3aa: CASSPNAEVGRANVLTF; CDR3nt: TGTGCCAGCAGCCCTAACGCGGAGGTGGGGAGGGCCAACGTCCTGACTTTC
abundance: -; v_gene: TRBV11-2; d_gene: TRBD1; j_gene: TRBJ2-4; CDR3aa: CASSLPRQGGTKNIQYF; CDR3nt: TGTGCCAGCAGCTTACCCCGACAGGGGGGAACCAAAAACATTCAGTACTTC
abundance: -; v_gene: TRBV2; d_gene: -; j_gene: TRBJ2-7; CDR3aa: CATTTRTYEQYF; CDR3nt: TGTGCCACCACGACACGAACCTACGAGCAGTACTTC
abundance: -; v_gene: TRBV6-2/TRBV6-3; d_gene: TRBD1; j_gene: TRBJ1-4; CDR3aa: CASSSTPRTGRSTNEKLFF; CDR3nt: TGTGCCAGCAGTTCCACTCCGCGGACAGGGAGGTCAACTAATGAAAAACTGTTTTTT
abundance: -; v_gene: TRBV20-1; d_gene: TRBD2; j_gene: TRBJ2-3; CDR3aa: CSASLGLATVGGVTDTQYF; CDR3nt: TGCAGTGCTAGTCTCGGCTTGGCGACGGTTGGGGGGGTAACAGATACGCAGTATTTT
abundance: -; v_gene: TRBV28; d_gene: -; j_gene: TRBJ1-1; CDR3aa: CASSFGGKNTEAFF; CDR3nt: TGTGCCAGCAGCTTCGGGGGAAAGAACACTGAAGCTTTCTTT
abundance: -; v_gene: TRBV18; d_gene: -; j_gene: TRBJ1-1; CDR3aa: CASQEARLNTEAFF; CDR3nt: TGTGCCAGCCAAGAGGCCAGACTGAACACTGAAGCTTTCTTT
abundance: -; v_gene: TRBV4-2; d_gene: -; j_gene: TRBJ2-3; CDR3aa: CASSQEWSTSSGDTQYF; CDR3nt: TGTGCCAGCAGCCAAGAGTGGAGCACATCCTCCGGGGATACGCAGTATTTT